The 18 T cell receptor beta chains below were found in one sample sequenced in a study of blood T cell repertoires in COVID-19. Sequencing was performed with immunoSEQ multiplex PCR; in TCRdb, only in-frame clones are kept and a portion is missing. The sample lists about 160,000 clones, 77% occurring once. The sequencing sample was made of peripheral blood. The source is a man between 65 and 85 years old with acute or convalescent COVID-19.

This clone was seen just once. The V call is TRBV19, the J call TRBJ1-2, with a weak D call TRBD1 (5 bases). Germline V gene data show CDR1 as LNHDA and CDR2 as SQIVND (reference sequence). The ends were cut back, 6 bases at V and 0 bases at J, with 11 bases in the middle. This CDR3 spans 14 amino acids. This CDR3 reads CASRQGQANYGYTF. CDR3 DNA sequence: TGTGCCAGTAGGCAGGGTCAAGCTAACTATGGCTACACCTTC. Complete variable domain (other parts from reference TRBV19 and TRBJ1-2): DGGITQSPKYLFRKEGQNVTLSCEQNLNHDAMYWYRQDPGQGLRLIYYSQIVNDFQKGDIAEGYSVSREKKESFPLTVTSAQKNPTAFYLCASRQGQANYGYTFGSGTRLTVV.

The table lists this clone with a few counts. The chain employs TRBV6-5 and TRBJ1-5; 7 nucleotides agree with TRBD1. The V gene end was trimmed by 6 bases and the J gene end by 4 bases; junction bases not matched to a gene: 3. CDR1 and CDR2 (germline): MNHEY, SVGAGI. The CDR3 loop spans 13 amino acids. The CDR3 coding sequence is TGTGCCAGCAGAACAGGGGAAAATCAGCCCCAGCATTTT. It codes for CASRTGENQPQHF.

In regard to this clone: A read error may produce the germline difference seen at one junction end. The chain links TRBV5-1 to TRBJ2-5, with D possibly matching TRBD2 (5 bases). The CDR3 loop spans 9 amino acids. Germline CDR1 and CDR2: SGHRS and YFSETQ. The CDR3 region has the DNA TGCGCCAGCAGCCCGGTCGGGGACTTC. As protein: CASSPVGDF.

The chain recombines TRBV28 with TRBJ1-5; TRBD1 matches at 12 bases. Trimming cost V 5 bases and J 6 bases; bases outside gene matches: 8. The CDR3 runs 16 residues. CDR1 and CDR2 (germline): MDHEN, SYDVKM. CDR3 region: CASSGPGTGGSQPQHF. CDR3 DNA: TGTGCCAGCAGTGGCCCCGGGACAGGGGGCAGTCAGCCCCAGCATTTT.

The CDR3 nucleotides are TGTGCCAGCAGTCAAAACAGGGGTGGGGGCAATCAGCCCCAGCATTTT. It codes for CASSQNRGGGNQPQHF. The gene calls are TRBV28 and TRBJ1-5; 7 bases match TRBD1. The CDR3 totals 16 residues. Germline CDR1 is MDHEN and CDR2 is SYDVKM. V gave up 5 bases and J gave up 2 bases; unmatched junction bases: 9.

This clone was detected only a few times. The rearrangement uses TRBV9 and TRBJ2-1; 10 bases agree with TRBD2. The CDR3 has 17 residues. With V trimmed by 0 bases and J by 9 bases, 12 bases remained unmatched. The V gene's germline CDR1 is SGDLS and CDR2 YYNGEE. The CDR3 here is CASSVDRLAGDFAEQFF. The DNA for the CDR3 is TGTGCCAGCAGCGTAGATCGACTAGCGGGTGACTTTGCTGAGCAGTTCTTC.

This rearrangement joins TRBV6-4 to TRBJ1-1, with 11 positions matching TRBD1. The CDR3 is 14 residues long. Germline trimming cut 6 bases from V and 7 bases from J; bases unmatched to any gene: 7. CDR1 is MRHNA and CDR2 is SNTAGT in the germline V gene. The CDR3 reads CASSAGTGGIEAFF. The CDR3 DNA is TGTGCCAGCAGCGCCGGGACAGGGGGTATTGAAGCTTTCTTT.

The chain links TRBV10-2 to TRBJ1-5; 7 positions agree with TRBD1. V trimming: 3 bases; J trimming: 10 bases; junction bases outside the gene matches: 6. CDR1 WSHSY and CDR2 SAAADI come from the germline V gene. This CDR3 comprises 13 residues. The CDR3 DNA reads as TGCGCCAGCAGTGAACAGGGGATTCACCCCCAGCATTTT. Translating it yields CASSEQGIHPQHF.

V usage is TRBV2 and J usage is TRBJ2-1; 11 nucleotides match TRBD2. The CDR3 is made up of 16 amino acids. J lost 4 bases, V lost 2 bases, and 4 bases had no gene match. Germline V gene data show CDR1 as SNHLY and CDR2 as FYNNEI. The CDR3 bases are TGTGCCAGCAGTGAAACTAGCGGGGGATATTACAATGAGCAGTTCTTC. As protein: CASSETSGGYYNEQFF.

The chain is built from TRBV11-2 and TRBJ1-2; perhaps TRBD1 as D (6 bases). CDR1 and CDR2 (germline): SGHAT, FQNNGV. The CDR3 has 12 amino acids. With 6 bases removed from V and 7 bases from J, the gap between germline ends came to 12 bases. As DNA, the CDR3 is TGTGCCAGCAGGGAAGGGGGATTTGGCTACACCTTC. Its protein is CASREGGFGYTF.

This clone showed up just once. The chain is built from TRBV27 and TRBJ2-1; 7 bases are shared with TRBD1. CDR3 length: 15 amino acids. Germline CDR1 and CDR2: MNHEY and SMNVEV (reference sequence). J lost 8 bases, V lost 5 bases, and 12 bases had no gene match. The CDR3 spells CASSRQGPLFDEQFF. In DNA form, the CDR3 reads TGTGCCAGCAGTCGACAGGGCCCCCTTTTTGATGAGCAGTTCTTC.

Here the CDR3 DNA reads TGTGCCTGGAGTGTATCCGTGGCAGATGGCTACACCTTC. Amino acids: CAWSVSVADGYTF. J is TRBJ1-2 and V is TRBV30, with D unresolved. Per the germline V gene, CDR1 is GTSNPN and CDR2 is SVGIG (reference sequence). This CDR3 is built from 13 residues. Deletions cut 0 bases from V and 6 bases from J, with 11 bases between.

The gene calls are TRBV6-5 and TRBJ1-6; D call uncertain. From germline, CDR1 is MNHEY and CDR2 SVGAGI. This CDR3 is 14 amino acids long. V was shortened by 6 bases and J by 8 bases, with 14 bases between the two germline ends. In nucleotides, the CDR3 is TGTGCCAGCAGGGACTTCCAACGGGATTCACCCCTCCACTTT. As protein: CASRDFQRDSPLHF.

This chain joins TRBV6-6 and TRBJ1-1; tentative D call: TRBD1 (6 bases). Germline loops: CDR1 MNHNY, CDR2 SVGAGI (reference sequence). V was trimmed by 9 bases and J by 0 bases, leaving 14 bases between them. The CDR3 totals 14 residues. CDR3 protein: CASRGGGVNTEAFF. In DNA form, the CDR3 reads TGTGCCAGTCGAGGGGGGGGCGTGAACACTGAAGCTTTCTTT.

The chain has TRBV18 and TRBJ2-7; 11 nucleotides line up with TRBD1. CDR3 length: 15 residues. With 3 bases clipped from V and 3 bases from J, the junction kept 4 bases outside the gene matches. Per the germline V gene, CDR1 is KGHSH and CDR2 is LQKENI. The CDR3 region is CASSPLGTGGYEQYF. The CDR3 DNA follows: TGTGCCAGCTCACCTCTCGGGACAGGGGGCTACGAGCAGTACTTC.

This clone was counted once. The J gene is TRBJ2-1, the V gene TRBV5-1; D may be TRBD2 (5 bases). The V end lost 0 bases, the J end lost 5 bases, and 12 bases lay between the germline ends. The CDR3 spans 15 residues. Per germline, CDR1 SGHRS and CDR2 YFSETQ. CDR3 sequence reads: CASSLVGQEDNEQFF. CDR3 nucleotide sequence: TGCGCCAGCAGCTTGGTCGGGCAGGAGGACAATGAGCAGTTCTTC.

This CDR3 reads CATSGRGPHYGYTF. The CDR3, as DNA: TGTGCCACCAGTGGCAGGGGGCCACACTATGGCTACACCTTC. V gene TRBV24-1 combines with J gene TRBJ1-2, with TRBD1 identical over 8 bases. The CDR3 extends over 14 amino acids. The trim removed 5 bases at V and 3 bases at J, leaving 4 bases unmatched. CDR1 is KGHDR, CDR2 SFDVKD, per germline.

The genes are TRBV6-5 and TRBJ2-2, with 7 bases lining up with TRBD1. Germline loops: CDR1 MNHEY, CDR2 SVGAGI. Germline trimming cut 5 bases from V and 3 bases from J; bases unmatched to any gene: 6. The CDR3 consists of 15 residues. In DNA form, the CDR3 reads TGTGCCAGCAGTAAGGACAGGACGGACACCGGGGAGCTGTTTTTT. It translates to CASSKDRTDTGELFF.